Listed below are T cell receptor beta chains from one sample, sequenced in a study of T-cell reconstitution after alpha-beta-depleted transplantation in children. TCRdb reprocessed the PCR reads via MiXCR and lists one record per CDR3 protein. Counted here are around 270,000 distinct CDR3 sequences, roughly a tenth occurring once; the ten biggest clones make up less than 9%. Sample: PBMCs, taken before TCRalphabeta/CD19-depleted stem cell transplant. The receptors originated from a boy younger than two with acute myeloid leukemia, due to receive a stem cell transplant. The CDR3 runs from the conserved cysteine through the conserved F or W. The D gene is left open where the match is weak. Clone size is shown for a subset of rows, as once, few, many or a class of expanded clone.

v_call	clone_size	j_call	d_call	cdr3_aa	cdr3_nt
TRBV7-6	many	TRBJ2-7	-	CASSLGWVQLGGEQYF	TGTGCCAGCAGCCTTGGGTGGGTACAGCTCGGAGGAGAGCAGTACTTC
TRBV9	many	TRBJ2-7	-	CASSVTGDPYEQYF	TGTGCCAGCAGCGTGACGGGGGATCCCTACGAGCAGTACTTC
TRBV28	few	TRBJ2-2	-	CASSPLGLNTGELFF	TGTGCCAGCAGCCCCCTGGGGCTTAACACCGGGGAGCTGTTTTTT
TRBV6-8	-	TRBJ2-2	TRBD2	CASARLKALAVNTGELFF	TGTGCCAGCGCCCGTCTTAAGGCACTAGCGGTTAACACCGGGGAGCTGTTTTTT
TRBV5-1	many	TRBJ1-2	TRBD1	CASSQDQGDSYGYTF	TGCGCCAGCAGCCAGGACCAAGGGGACAGCTATGGCTACACCTTC
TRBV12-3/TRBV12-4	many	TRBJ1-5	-	CASSLGGRSYSNQPQHF	TGTGCCAGCAGTTTGGGGGGGAGGTCTTATAGCAATCAGCCCCAGCATTTT
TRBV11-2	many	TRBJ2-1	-	CASSLPLRILNEQFF	TGTGCCAGCAGCTTACCGCTACGCATACTAAATGAGCAGTTCTTC
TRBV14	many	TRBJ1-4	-	CASSQVMGSGEKLFF	TGTGCCAGCAGCCAAGTAATGGGCAGCGGCGAAAAACTGTTTTTT
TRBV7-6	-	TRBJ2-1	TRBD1	CASSRQGRRYNEQFF	TGTGCCAGCAGCCGACAGGGGCGAAGGTACAATGAGCAGTTCTTC
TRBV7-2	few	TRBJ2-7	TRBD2	CASSFDRIAGRYEQYF	TGTGCCAGCAGCTTCGACCGGATAGCGGGAAGGTACGAGCAGTACTTC
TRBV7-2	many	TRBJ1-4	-	CASSWGPRGEKLFF	TGTGCCAGCAGCTGGGGGCCCCGGGGGGAAAAACTGTTTTTT
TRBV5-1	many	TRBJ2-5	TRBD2	CASRLGPGLAGTQYF	TGCGCCAGCAGGTTGGGACCGGGACTAGCGGGCACCCAGTACTTC
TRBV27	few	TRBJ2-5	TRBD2	CASRGSGGGTQYF	TGTGCCAGCAGAGGTAGCGGGGGGGGGACCCAGTACTTC
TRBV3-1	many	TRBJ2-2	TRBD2	CASSRSGTSKSTGELFF	TGTGCCAGCAGCCGGTCCGGGACTAGCAAAAGCACCGGGGAGCTGTTTTTT
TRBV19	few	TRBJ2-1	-	CASSAIHNEQFF	TGTGCCAGTAGTGCCATACACAATGAGCAGTTCTTC
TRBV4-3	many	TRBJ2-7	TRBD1	CASSHSTRDRAYEQYF	TGCGCCAGCAGCCATTCCACCCGGGACAGAGCCTACGAGCAGTACTTC
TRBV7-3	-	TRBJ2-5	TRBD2	CPSSSGLAGARFQETQYF	TGTCCCAGCAGCTCCGGACTAGCGGGGGCCAGATTCCAAGAGACCCAGTACTTC
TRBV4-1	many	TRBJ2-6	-	CASSQARTAPSGANVLTF	TGCGCCAGCAGCCAAGCGAGGACAGCACCCTCTGGGGCCAACGTCCTGACTTTC
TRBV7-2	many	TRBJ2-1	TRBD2	CASSFTGGLAGYNEQFF	TGTGCCAGCAGCTTTACTGGGGGACTAGCGGGTTACAATGAGCAGTTCTTC
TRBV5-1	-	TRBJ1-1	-	CASSLGQGIAFF	TGCGCCAGCAGCTTGGGGCAGGGGATTGCTTTCTTT
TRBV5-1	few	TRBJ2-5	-	CASSVLLDEETQYF	TGCGCCAGCAGCGTATTATTGGACGAAGAGACCCAGTACTTC
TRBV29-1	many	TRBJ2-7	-	CSVTGSKSYEQYF	TGCAGCGTAACAGGGAGTAAATCCTACGAGCAGTACTTC
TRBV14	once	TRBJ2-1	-	CASSQALGEQFF	TGTGCCAGCAGCCAAGCTCTTGGTGAGCAGTTCTTC
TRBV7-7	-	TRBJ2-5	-	CASSWHRDTETQYF	TGTGCCAGCAGCTGGCACAGGGACACAGAGACCCAGTACTTC
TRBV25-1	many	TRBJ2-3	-	CASSEYFGTKDPTDTQYF	TGTGCCAGCAGTGAATATTTTGGGACGAAAGATCCCACAGATACGCAGTATTTT
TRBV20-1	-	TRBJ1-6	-	CSASRTDLDSPLHF	TGCAGTGCTAGTCGGACAGACCTGGATTCACCCCTCCACTTT
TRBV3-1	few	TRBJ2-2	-	CASSQGGAGELFF	TGTGCCAGCAGCCAAGGGGGCGCCGGGGAGCTGTTTTTT
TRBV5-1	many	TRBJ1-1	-	CASHAGGGEAFF	TGCGCCAGCCATGCGGGGGGCGGTGAAGCTTTCTTT
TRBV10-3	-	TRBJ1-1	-	CAISEGQPDAFF	TGTGCCATCAGTGAAGGGCAGCCAGACGCTTTCTTT
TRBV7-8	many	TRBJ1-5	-	CASSSAGVNQPQHF	TGTGCCAGCAGCTCCGCAGGGGTCAATCAGCCCCAGCATTTT
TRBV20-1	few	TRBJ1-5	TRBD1	CSARLDRMRQPQHF	TGCAGTGCTAGACTGGACAGGATGAGGCAGCCCCAGCATTTT
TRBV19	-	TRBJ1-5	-	CASSIRSEGPQPQHF	TGTGCCAGTAGTATAAGGAGCGAGGGTCCCCAGCCCCAGCATTTT
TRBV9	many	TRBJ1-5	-	CASSGGDGDLLNQPQHF	TGTGCCAGCAGTGGGGGGGATGGGGACCTCTTAAATCAGCCCCAGCATTTT
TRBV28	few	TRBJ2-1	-	CASSFYRSSYNEQFF	TGTGCCAGCAGTTTCTACAGGAGCTCCTACAATGAGCAGTTCTTC
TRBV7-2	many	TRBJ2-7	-	CASSSLGGGEGYEQYF	TGTGCCAGCAGCTCCCTAGGAGGGGGAGAAGGCTACGAGCAGTACTTC
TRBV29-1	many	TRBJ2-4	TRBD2	CSVEDRRLAGPNIQYF	TGCAGCGTTGAAGATCGACGACTAGCGGGGCCTAACATTCAGTACTTC
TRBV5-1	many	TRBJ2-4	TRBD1	CASSLGTGVLDIQYF	TGCGCCAGCAGCTTGGGGACAGGGGTTTTGGACATTCAGTACTTC
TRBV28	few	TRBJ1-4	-	CASSLYFPRGSTNEKLFF	TGTGCCAGCAGCCTCTACTTTCCTAGGGGTTCAACTAATGAAAAACTGTTTTTT
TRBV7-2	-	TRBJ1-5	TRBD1	CASSQQGMARNQPQHF	TGTGCCAGCAGCCAACAGGGGATGGCTCGCAATCAGCCCCAGCATTTT
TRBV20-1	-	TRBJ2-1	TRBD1	CSATSGTDLYNEQFF	TGCAGTGCAACTTCCGGGACAGACCTTTACAATGAGCAGTTCTTC
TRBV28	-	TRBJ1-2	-	CASTPSLNYGYTF	TGTGCCAGCACTCCTTCTCTTAACTATGGCTACACCTTC
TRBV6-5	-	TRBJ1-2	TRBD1	CASSYGTVGGYTF	TGTGCCAGCAGTTACGGGACAGTGGGCGGCTACACCTTC
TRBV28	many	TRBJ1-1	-	CASSWDGNTEAFF	TGTGCCAGCAGTTGGGACGGGAACACTGAAGCTTTCTTT
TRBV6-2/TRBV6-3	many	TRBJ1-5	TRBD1	CASKTGNNQPQHF	TGTGCCAGCAAGACAGGGAACAATCAGCCCCAGCATTTT